Detailed here is one T cell receptor (beta chain). As yet, its antigen is unknown. The sample originates from a study of cytotoxic CD8 clonotypes in ibrutinib-treated CLL. Notes on the study in general: Before falling back toward baseline at progression, clonality had risen at the time of ibrutinib response. While tracking circulating CD8+ T-cell counts, baseline clonality exceeded that of age-matched healthy donors.

This table comes from immunoSEQ multiplex PCR, and its TCRdb copy is limited to in-frame clones, with some not included. This sample has about 140,000 clones, with roughly 90% found just once. CDR3 length: 15 amino acids. Trimming cost V 5 bases and J 6 bases; bases outside gene matches: 6. Germline V gene lookup returns CDR1 MDHEN and CDR2 SYDVKM. Specimen: PBMCs, collected after 12 months of ibrutinib treatment. This TCR was sampled from a human donor with chronic lymphocytic leukemia. The V call is TRBV28, the J call TRBJ1-4; 10 bases fit TRBD1. The CDR3 DNA is TGTGCCAGCAGTCCCGACAGGGGGCGGGATGAAAAACTGTTTTTT. The encoded protein is CASSPDRGRDEKLFF.